This is a list of T cell receptor beta chains from one sample in a study of technical replicates of blood from a few donors. Some clones are missing from TCRdb's copy, which holds only in-frame ones; the method was immunoSEQ multiplex PCR. This table holds tens of thousands of clones, 70% to 90% found once. Material for sequencing was PBMCs. The receptors here all came from a human donor in good health. Some clones in this sample may be carry-over from other donors' samples. Each CDR3 is given with its conserved first and last residue. A D gene is named only where the DNA matches it firmly. The size field is filled for only some rows; it gives once, few, many or a size class.

TRBJ2-7,NA,TRBV5-4,TRBD2,CASSSPSGGEPSSYEQYF,TGTGCCAGCAGCTCCCCCTCTGGGGGGGAGCCTTCTTCCTACGAGCAGTACTTC
TRBJ2-7,NA,TRBV6-5,TRBD2,CASTPGTRGYEQYF,TGTGCCAGCACCCCCGGGACTAGGGGCTACGAGCAGTACTTC
TRBJ1-5,NA,TRBV4-1,NA,CASSQVAGALGNQPQHF,TGCGCCAGCAGCCAAGTCGCAGGGGCCCTGGGCAATCAGCCCCAGCATTTT
TRBJ2-7,once,TRBV4-2,TRBD2,CASSQDVPSGTTSYEQYF,TGTGCCAGCAGCCAAGATGTCCCTAGCGGGACAACCTCCTACGAGCAGTACTTC
TRBJ2-7,once,TRBV5-1,TRBD1,CASSFGTEGSEQYF,TGCGCCAGCAGCTTCGGGACAGAAGGCTCCGAGCAGTACTTC
TRBJ1-2,NA,TRBV6-1,NA,CASSEARGPYGYTF,TGTGCCAGCAGTGAAGCGCGCGGGCCATATGGCTACACCTTC
TRBJ2-5,few,TRBV5-6,TRBD1,CASSFGQGIWGETQYF,TGTGCCAGCAGCTTTGGACAGGGAATTTGGGGAGAGACCCAGTACTTC
TRBJ1-2,NA,TRBV11-1,NA,CASSLGLGRPSPDYGYTF,TGTGCCAGCAGCTTAGGTTTGGGGCGTCCGTCCCCTGACTATGGCTACACCTTC
TRBJ2-7,NA,TRBV5-1,TRBD2,CASSLGLAGTYYEQYF,TGCGCCAGCAGCTTAGGACTAGCGGGAACCTACTACGAGCAGTACTTC
TRBJ2-1,NA,TRBV5-1,TRBD2,CASSSGLAGGPEFF,TGCGCCAGCAGCTCCGGACTAGCGGGAGGGCCAGAGTTCTTC
TRBJ1-1,NA,TRBV4-2,NA,CASSQAGNTEAFF,TGTGCCAGCAGCCAAGCGGGGAACACTGAAGCTTTCTTT
TRBJ1-1,NA,TRBV18,NA,CASSPSSSGLNTEAFF,TGTGCCAGCTCACCCTCCTCCTCAGGGCTAAACACTGAAGCTTTCTTT
TRBJ1-2,NA,TRBV19,TRBD1,CASSIVTGGGYGYTF,TGTGCCAGTAGTATAGTTACAGGGGGCGGCTATGGCTACACCTTC
TRBJ2-7,NA,TRBV5-5,NA,CASSLVQGLLEQYF,TGTGCCAGCAGCTTGGTTCAGGGGCTTTTGGAGCAGTACTTC
TRBJ2-1,once,TRBV18,TRBD2,CASRTSGGHNEQFF,TGTGCCAGCCGGACTAGCGGGGGCCACAATGAGCAGTTCTTC
TRBJ2-3,NA,TRBV7-9,NA,CASSPLRGNTDTQYF,TGTGCCAGCAGCCCGCTGCGCGGGAACACAGATACGCAGTATTTT
TRBJ1-5,few,TRBV19,NA,CASSIGGSNQPQHF,TGTGCCAGTAGTATCGGGGGGAGCAATCAGCCCCAGCATTTT
TRBJ2-7,NA,TRBV10-3,TRBD2,CAISDPGLAGGLTYEQYF,TGTGCCATCAGTGATCCAGGACTAGCGGGGGGGCTTACCTACGAGCAGTACTTC
TRBJ2-7,NA,TRBV11-2,NA,CASSLDRFEQYF,TGTGCCAGCAGCTTAGATCGGTTCGAGCAGTACTTC
TRBJ1-1,NA,TRBV7-6,NA,CASSQRGGSTEAFF,TGTGCCAGCAGCCAGCGGGGGGGGAGCACTGAAGCTTTCTTT
TRBJ1-6,NA,TRBV5-6,NA,CASSLEGRGNNSPLHF,TGTGCCAGCAGCTTGGAGGGGCGCGGAAATAATTCACCCCTCCACTTT
TRBJ2-7,NA,TRBV11-2,TRBD2,CASSLGAGTSGEQYF,TGTGCCAGCAGCTTAGGTGCTGGGACTAGCGGCGAGCAGTACTTC